This TCR beta chain was captured by sequencing in a study of T-cell memory formation after mild COVID-19. TCRdb redid the calling of the 5' RACE reads with MiXCR, one entry per CDR3 protein. The sample records approximately 300,000 distinct CDR3 sequences, roughly 15% being singletons. The CDR3 sequence is 17 residues long. V dropped 5 bases and J dropped 3; count of bases not matched to a gene: 14. This chain connects TRBV12-3 or TRBV12-4 to TRBJ2-5; 8 bases are shared with TRBD2. This receptor was obtained from a man aged 18 to 30 who had mild COVID-19 (a few samples of this study predate the infection). Cell type and time point are not known. Sequenced material: PBMCs or a T cell subset sorted from them (not recorded which). In DNA, the CDR3 is TGTGCCAGCAGTCCGGGTGTCGGGGGGGGGCCGAAAGAGACCCAGTACTTC. Protein product: CASSPGVGGGPKETQYF.